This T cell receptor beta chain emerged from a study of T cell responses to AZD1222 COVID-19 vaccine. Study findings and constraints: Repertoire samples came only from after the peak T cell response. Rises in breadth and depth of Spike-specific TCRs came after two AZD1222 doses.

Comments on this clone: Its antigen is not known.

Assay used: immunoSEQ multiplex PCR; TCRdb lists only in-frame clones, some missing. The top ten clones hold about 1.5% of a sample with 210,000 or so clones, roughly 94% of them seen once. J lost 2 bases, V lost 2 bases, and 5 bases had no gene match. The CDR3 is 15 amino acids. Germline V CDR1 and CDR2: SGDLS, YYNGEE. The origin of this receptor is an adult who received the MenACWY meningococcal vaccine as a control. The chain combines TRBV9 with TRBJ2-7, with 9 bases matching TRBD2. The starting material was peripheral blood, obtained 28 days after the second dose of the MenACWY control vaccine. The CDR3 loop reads CASSVTAGGPYEQYF. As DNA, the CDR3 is TGTGCCAGCAGCGTTACAGCGGGAGGACCCTACGAGCAGTACTTC.